This T cell receptor (beta chain) was documented in a study of glioma-infiltrating T cells. Points from the study as a whole: Only very few CDR3 sequences appeared in both tissue and blood. Gliomas, especially low-grade, showed above-expected tissue-blood divergence; non-neoplastic patients showed below.

Amplification of TCR alpha and beta CDR3 regions from RNA used iRepertoire nested multiplex PCR. Tissue mRNA or PBMC total RNA, 100-400 ng, went into one-step reverse transcription and amplification. From the multiplex PCR reads, TCRdb called clonotypes with MiXCR, one entry per CDR3 protein. Of 150,000 to 200,000 distinct CDR3 sequences in the sample, around 45% were seen once. This clonotype was seen repeatedly, ten times or more. Its specificity is unknown. Germline trimming cut 7 bases from V and 3 bases from J; bases unmatched to any gene: 6. This CDR3 is built from 14 residues. The germline V gene has CDR1 LNHNV and CDR2 YYDKDF (reference sequence).

This sequence was found in a human donor with low-grade glioma or glioblastoma, undergoing nonglioma brain surgery, or in good health (not recorded which). The V call is TRBV15, the J call TRBJ2-3, with TRBD2 identical over 8 bases. The specimen was glioma tissue, nonneoplastic brain tissue, or PBMCs (not recorded which). CDR3 coding DNA: TGTGCCACCACCCCGGGGGGGGCAACAGATACGCAGTATTTT. Protein: CATTPGGATDTQYF.